This T cell receptor (beta chain) was recovered during a study of cytomegalovirus exposure and HLA in healthy donors (dated by TCRdb to the late 2010s). At the level of the whole study: In an earlier analysis of 587 of the donors, approximately 260 Gb of sequence data and 90 million to 120 million unique TCR beta sequences from approximately 180 million T cells were reported. An early release covering more than 500 HLA-typed donors comprised around 300 gigabases of sequencing data and 85 million or so unique TCR sequences. Among the roughly 400 genotyped donors, approximately 81% belonged to the genetic ancestry cluster associated with self-reported Caucasian donors. The study was designed to test whether signatures of past pathogen exposure could be identified by cataloging public T cell receptors. The study profiled the T cell repertoires of about 720 subjects by immunosequencing and related them to cytomegalovirus serostatus. Along with the approximately 700-subject first cohort, a separate validation cohort of over a hundred different subjects was used. To predict cytomegalovirus infection status, the study brought together high-throughput TCR immunosequencing, statistical association of individual TCRs with disease status, and machine learning. In a later analysis, previously published TCR beta repertoires from more than 500 donors were re-analyzed and high-resolution HLA genotyping was added so that TCR occurrence patterns could be studied. The later analysis used no new phenotypic data to find candidate immune exposures, relying instead on TCR beta sequences and their occurrence across donors. In an earlier analysis of 500 to 650 of the donors, high-throughput TCR beta sequencing was used to judge whether each TCR beta V gene segment behaved as functional or pseudogenic. Donor age, sex, ethnicity and CMV serostatus were compiled alongside the repertoire data. A later genetic analysis used genome-wide SNP genotypes for about 65% of the 666 donors, treating that subset as a discovery cohort. Every repertoire in the discovery cohort had been generated on one and the same sequencing platform. Class I and class II HLA loci were covered by the typing at four-digit resolution. The number of typed donors differed by locus: roughly 629-640 for A, B, C, DRB1 and DQB1; 500 to 550 for DQA1; about 600 for DPA1; and roughly 450 for DPB1. Because of strong linkage in the cohort, a few DR-DQ haplotypes were treated as single units for association and clustering. Across about 380 genotyped donors of the cohort, an average of roughly 250,000 unique TCR beta nucleotide sequences per donor were sequenced, and 15% to 20% of those sequences were non-productive.

CDR1 and CDR2 are read off the germline V gene as SQVTM and ANQGSEA. The CDR3 spans 13 residues, from the cysteine through the phenylalanine. Only the CDR3 DNA stays, 39 bases, in frame from base 1. Between the V and J ends, shortened by 7 bases and 1 base respectively, the junction contains 14 bases. To prepare the library, the immunoSEQ multiplex PCR assay was applied. The multiplex PCR relied on a mix of 60 forward primers for TCR Vbeta segments and 13 reverse primers for TCR Jbeta segments. The CDR3 region of rearranged TCR beta genes was amplified from genomic DNA with a multiplex PCR assay. On the Illumina HiSeq System, the amplified TCR beta libraries were sequenced as 87-base-pair reads. Concerning the study's data processing: A later analysis counted about 80 million unique TCR beta chains across the 500 to 850 repertoires, and some 12 million of these chains were shared by at least two donors. A nearest-neighbor algorithm error-corrected the raw reads and collapsed the reads into unique sequences, merging closely related sequences to remove PCR and sequencing errors. CDR3 sequences were aligned to IMGT reference sequences to assign V, D and J gene segments. For a sequence to be retained, a match of at least six nucleotides was required to both a V gene segment and a J gene segment. A rearrangement was called productive if the CDR3 had no stop codons and remained in frame with V and J, and every other rearrangement was called non-productive. Following IMGT convention, CDR3 was defined as the stretch from the second conserved V-encoded cysteine to the conserved J-encoded phenylalanine. The earlier analysis of about 590 of the donors excluded sequences that lacked an unambiguous match to a single V gene segment. An earlier analysis of about 590 of the donors classified V segments as functional when productive rearrangements were above 56.7% and as segregating when the standard deviation between donors was above 5%. A statistical classification framework was built to diagnose cytomegalovirus status from the catalog of TCR beta chain sequences. In a later analysis, TCR nucleotide sequences were compared against IMGT/GENE-DB human TR gene sequences so that V and J genes could be assigned. In a later analysis, CDR3 sequences and most-parsimonious VDJ recombination scenarios were assigned using the TCRdist pipeline. In a later analysis, each TCR beta chain was defined by its CDR3 amino acid sequence together with its V-gene family, and reads lacking a unique V-gene family were excluded. As a way to deal with suspected cross-contamination and a sequencing artifact, a later analysis dropped approximately 570 nucleotide sequences that were highly shared and had low generation probability. A later analysis calculated a clonal expansion index for each public chain from normalized within-repertoire ranks of inferred template counts. In a later analysis, generation probabilities were computed using a VDJ recombination model fitted to out-of-frame rearrangements, and the results were checked against IGoR. Hypergeometric tests were used in a later analysis to score TCR-TCR, TCR-HLA and TCR-CMV co-occurrence, with a repertoire-size bias correction applied to the TCR pairs. In a later analysis, false discovery rates were estimated by permuting HLA or CMV assignments 20 times. In a later analysis, co-occurring TCRs were grouped with DBSCAN, and TCRdist sequence similarity was added when clustering was performed within HLA-allele-positive subsets. Repertoires with fewer than 30,000 or more than 120,000 public chains, plus five repertoires with anomalous nucleotide sharing, were excluded from co-occurrence clustering. TCRdb took over this immuneACCESS table, retaining in-frame rearrangements with V and J assigned. Such tables are incomplete; in checked studies, under half of the missing clones stem from an unresolved V gene, and the remainder is unexplained. The V and J calls and the clone size are those of that table, but D and trimming were determined from the DNA. This sample has about 100,000 clones in its table, and around 80% of those were observed once. The ten largest clones capture less than 0.95% of the sample.

Worth noting for this clone: The antigen it recognizes is unknown. The record has no base qualities; no much larger clone is one base away.

What the authors observed across the whole study: The only immune exposure information available for the cohort was CMV serostatus. The authors suggested that the approach could potentially be generalized to other disease states and immunological phenotypes. According to a later analysis, parvovirus B19, influenza, CMV and Epstein-Barr virus appeared linked to several top co-occurrence clusters. In a later analysis, most CMV-associated TCR beta chains were found to appear HLA-restricted, with HLA associations seemingly driven largely by CMV exposure. A further reported finding was that TCR beta sequences accurately predicted the HLA-A and HLA-B alleles for most subjects in the first cohort. Assigning TCR associations to individual alleles was difficult when HLA alleles, especially DR and DQ, strongly co-occurred. Compared with the approximately 700-donor mean, donors in an Asian-associated ancestry cluster had fewer N-insertions in productive TCRs, according to a later genetic analysis. Roughly uniform sequencing depth across donors was assumed in presence/absence analyses, although this assumption may not hold. Specific HLA alleles were associated with 15,000 to 20,000 TCR beta sequences at a false discovery rate of 0.05 in a later analysis. An earlier analysis of around 500 of the donors showed that most TCR beta V segments appeared in productive rearrangements either about 87% or about 30% of the time, which broadly matched IMGT annotations. Correlated functional status among segregating V segments might be attributable to linkage disequilibrium, but an unknown experimental factor could not be ruled out. Some IMGT-functional V segments, including TRBV6-2 and TRBV6-3, could not be distinguished by the 87-base-pair reads and were therefore excluded. A group of highly shared sequence variants was considered likely to be a technical artifact of the sequencing pipeline. In vitro tests confirmed that three of the cytomegalovirus-associated TCR beta chains recognize cytomegalovirus antigens. Because HLA typing was missing for some donors at each locus, association tests included only the typed subset. The earlier analysis of some 560 of the donors excluded some 16 rarely observed V segments, including chromosome 9 orphons, because counts were too low. In the study, 150 to 200 TCR beta chains were listed as associated with cytomegalovirus. According to a later analysis, TCR association rates differed among HLA loci, with DRB1 alleles showing the most associated TCRs and HLA-C alleles showing the fewest. A later analysis found that HLA-associated TCR beta chains were more clonally expanded and had lower generation probabilities than equally common non-associated chains. Most TCR sequences were observed very rarely across donors, whereas some public TCRs were present in many individuals. Only TCR beta chains were sequenced in this cohort, and the absence of alpha or paired-chain data limited detectable features. Cytomegalovirus status was reported to be diagnosed by the classifier with high specificity and sensitivity in both the original and validation cohorts. An association between a missense DCLRE1C variant and V-gene and J-gene trimming of TCR beta chains was found in a later genetic analysis and replicated in an independent cohort.

The cohort comprised 710 or so healthy bone marrow donors. At the time of sampling, all cohort members were nominally healthy, though unrecorded immune exposures were likely present. The donor was CMV seronegative and belonged to the group of 320 or so seronegative cohort members. A peripheral blood sample was collected from each donor, and TCR beta sequencing was performed on peripheral blood mononuclear cells. The Qiagen DNeasy Blood Extraction Kit was used to extract genomic DNA from the blood cell samples. This receptor was obtained from a woman aged 55 to 70 in good health and CMV-seronegative. Sequenced input: PBMCs. The chain is made from TRBV29-1 and TRBJ2-7; the D gene cannot be resolved reliably. The encoded CDR3 is CSARTSPSYEQYF. The DNA sequence is as follows: TGCAGCGCCCGAACTTCCCCTTCCTACGAGCAGTACTTC.